A single sample gave rise to the 21 T cell receptor beta chains below, sequenced in a study of shared clonotypes between healthy human individuals. TCRdb's copy holds only in-frame clones and misses some; the assay was immunoSEQ multiplex PCR. The table includes over a million clones, over 95% detected once. Source material: naive CD4+ T cells sorted from blood. Subset given: CD45RA+ positively selected. Receptors originate from a man aged 25 to 40 in good health.

V is TRBV5-6 and J is TRBJ1-1; D is ambiguous. Germline lookup yields CDR1 SGHDT and CDR2 YYEEEE. The CDR3 is made up of 15 amino acids. V was trimmed by 4 bases and J by 5 bases, leaving 18 bases between them. Here the CDR3 reads CASSTQITGRTEAFF. The CDR3 DNA follows: TGTGCCAGCAGCACCCAGATTACTGGTCGTACTGAAGCTTTCTTT.

This chain joins TRBV5-1 and TRBJ2-1, with 9 positions matching TRBD1. Germline CDR1 and CDR2: SGHRS and YFSETQ. The V gene end was trimmed by 6 bases and the J gene end by 9 bases; junction bases not matched to a gene: 13. The CDR3 is 15 amino acids. CDR3 bases: TGCGCCAGCACCCAGGGGGGACAGGGCGTCGGTGAGCAGTTCTTC. This gives the protein CASTQGGQGVGEQFF.

The chain combines TRBV5-1 with TRBJ2-7; 7 bases agree with TRBD1. The germline V gene has CDR1 SGHRS and CDR2 YFSETQ. This CDR3 has 16 residues. V was clipped by 2 bases and J by 0 bases; unmatched bases: 8. The CDR3 region is CASSFGRTGSSYEQYF. The CDR3 DNA follows: TGCGCCAGCAGCTTTGGACGGACAGGCAGCTCCTACGAGCAGTACTTC.

The rearrangement links TRBV10-3 to TRBJ2-1; TRBD1 aligns across 11 bases. This CDR3 has 24 amino acids. J gave up 0 bases and V 4 bases, and 26 bases lay outside the gene matches. CDR1 and CDR2 from the germline V gene are ENHRY and SYGVKD. The CDR3 here is CAISVNIGQGARFPNDRSYNEQFF. The DNA of the CDR3 is TGTGCCATCAGTGTTAATATCGGACAGGGGGCAAGGTTTCCCAACGACCGCTCCTACAATGAGCAGTTCTTC.

Regarding this clone: Other nucleotide sequences in the sample specify the same CDR3. The chain carries TRBV2 and TRBJ1-2; D is uncertain. CDR3 length equals 12 residues. The V gene's germline CDR1 is SNHLY and CDR2 FYNNEI. Trimming stripped 8 bases from V and 1 base from J, with 8 bases between. For the CDR3, the DNA is TGTGCCAGCTCGGCAGATAACTATGGCTACACCTTC. Translation gives CASSADNYGYTF.

This clone was detected once. The rearrangement uses TRBV7-2 and TRBJ2-3, with 7 nucleotides matching TRBD2. The CDR3 spans 12 residues. The V gene end was trimmed by 2 bases and the J gene end by 8 bases; junction bases not matched to a gene: 1. Germline V lookup: CDR1 SGHTA, CDR2 FQGNSA. In nucleotides, the CDR3 is TGTGCCAGCAGCTTATCTAGCGGTACGCAGTATTTT. As protein: CASSLSSGTQYF.

The chain employs TRBV5-4 and TRBJ2-1, with TRBD2 matching 11 bases. J was trimmed by 7 bases and V by 0 bases; bases with no gene match: 6. Germline CDR1 and CDR2: SGHNT and YYREEE (reference sequence). This CDR3 region has 16 residues. The CDR3 DNA follows: TGTGCCAGCAGCTTGGGTAGCGGGAGGGCGAGTAATGAGCAGTTCTTC. Residues: CASSLGSGRASNEQFF.

The chain recombines TRBV28 with TRBJ1-2; 7 nucleotides line up with TRBD1. Germline V gives CDR1 MDHEN, CDR2 SYDVKM. The CDR3 has 14 residues. Trimming at V came to 6 bases and at J to 5 bases, leaving 9 bases not matched to a gene. The CDR3 DNA follows: TGTGCCAGCAGCCCCCAGGACAGGCCTTATGGCTACACCTTC. Translating gives CASSPQDRPYGYTF.

The genes are TRBV5-1 and TRBJ2-4, with 7 bases lining up with TRBD1. This CDR3 is built from 16 residues. J gave up 6 bases and V 4 bases, and 13 bases lay outside the gene matches. Germline CDR1 SGHRS, CDR2 YFSETQ. CDR3 in amino acids: CASSPTGLGRLNIQYF. Written as DNA, the CDR3 is TGCGCCAGCAGCCCGACAGGGTTGGGTCGGCTAAACATTCAGTACTTC. Filled out from reference TRBV5-1 and TRBJ2-4, the complete variable domain reads KAGVTQTPRYLIKTRGQQVTLSCSPISGHRSVSWYQQTPGQGLQFLFEYFSETQRNKGNFPGRFSGRQFSNSRSEMNVSTLELGDSALYLCASSPTGLGRLNIQYFGAGTRLSVL.

With regard to this clone: The sample carries other DNA sequences with the same CDR3. V and J are TRBV30 and TRBJ1-4; D is possibly TRBD1 (5 bases). The CDR3 has 13 amino acids. The germline gives CDR1 GTSNPN, CDR2 SVGIG (reference sequence). V was trimmed by 0 bases and J by 10 bases, leaving 12 bases between them. CDR3 bases: TGTGCCTGGAGTGTAAGGCAGGGAGGAAAACTGTTTTTT. Amino acids: CAWSVRQGGKLFF.

This clone was picked up one time. CDR3 nucleotides: TGTGCCAGCAGTTCAGGCACCCCAGATACGCAGTATTTT. This gives the protein CASSSGTPDTQYF. The chain uses TRBV28 and TRBJ2-3, with D uncertain. Germline loops: CDR1 MDHEN, CDR2 SYDVKM. Trimming removed 4 bases at V and 4 bases at J, with 9 bases between. CDR3 length: 13 amino acids. The whole variable domain, filled in from reference TRBV28 and TRBJ2-3, reads DVKVTQSSRYLVKRTGEKVFLECVQDMDHENMFWYRQDPGLGLRLIYFSYDVKMKEKGDIPEGYSVSREKKERFSLILESASTNQTSMYLCASSSGTPDTQYFGPGTRLTVL.

This clone was counted once. V usage is TRBV30 and J usage is TRBJ1-2; D possibly corresponds to TRBD1 (5 bases). The germline V gene has CDR1 GTSNPN and CDR2 SVGIG (reference sequence). CDR3 length: 14 residues. With 2 bases removed from V and 7 bases from J, the gap between germline ends came to 17 bases. The CDR3 DNA reads TGTGCCTGGAGTTTAGGGACGTTGATTCGTGGCTACACCTTC. Its translation: CAWSLGTLIRGYTF.

With regard to this clone: Other DNA sequences in this specimen translate into the identical CDR3. The chain links TRBV5-1 to TRBJ1-1, with a tentative D call TRBD1 (6 bases). The CDR3 is made up of 13 amino acids. V lost 2 bases, J lost 5 bases, and 10 bases lay in between. Germline V gene lookup returns CDR1 SGHRS and CDR2 YFSETQ. Here the CDR3 reads CASSLQGGTEAFF. The CDR3 DNA follows: TGCGCCAGCAGCTTACAGGGAGGAACTGAAGCTTTCTTT.

This chain uses TRBV5-4 with TRBJ2-1; TRBD1 aligns across 7 bases. Germline V gene sequence: CDR1 SGHNT, CDR2 YYREEE (reference sequence). Trimming removed 3 bases from V and 4 bases from J; junction bases left unmatched: 10. CDR3 length equals 16 residues. This chain's CDR3 is CASSSGQIGGYNEQFF. In DNA form, the CDR3 reads TGTGCCAGCAGCTCGGGACAGATAGGGGGTTACAATGAGCAGTTCTTC. The full variable domain, rest sourced from reference TRBV5-4 and TRBJ2-1, is ETGVTQSPTHLIKTRGQQVTLRCSSQSGHNTVSWYQQALGQGPQFIFQYYREEENGRGNFPPRFSGLQFPNYSSELNVNALELDDSALYLCASSSGQIGGYNEQFFGPGTRLTVL.

The rearrangement links TRBV9 to TRBJ2-7; D not resolved. The CDR3 length is 14 residues. Trimming stripped 3 bases from V and 5 bases from J, with 15 bases between. Looked up from germline, CDR1 is SGDLS and CDR2 is YYNGEE. This chain's CDR3 is CASSETPLPDEQYF. CDR3 nucleotides: TGTGCCAGCAGCGAGACCCCCCTGCCTGACGAGCAGTACTTC.

The rearrangement links TRBV6-1 to TRBJ2-5, with TRBD2 matching 9 bases. This CDR3 contains 14 residues. Germline V gene data show CDR1 as MNHNS and CDR2 as SASEGT. The ends lost 3 bases at V and 3 bases at J; junction bases unmatched: 2. This CDR3 reads CASSELAGKETQYF. CDR3 bases: TGTGCCAGCAGTGAGCTAGCGGGGAAAGAGACCCAGTACTTC.

To note about this clone: The same CDR3 arises from other DNA sequences in this sample as well. The J gene is TRBJ2-2, the V gene TRBV9; no definite D call. This CDR3 contains 14 residues. Trimming left V 0 bases short and J 1 base short, with 4 bases between. Germline V gene lookup returns CDR1 SGDLS and CDR2 YYNGEE. The CDR3 reads CASSVAVNTGELFF. Written as DNA, the CDR3 is TGTGCCAGCAGCGTAGCCGTGAACACCGGGGAGCTGTTTTTT.

This chain links TRBV5-5 with TRBJ1-5; 7 bases align to TRBD1. The CDR3 consists of 15 residues. The V gene end was trimmed by 4 bases and the J gene end by 5 bases; junction bases not matched to a gene: 9. The germline V gene encodes CDR1 SGHKS and CDR2 YYEKEE (reference sequence). The CDR3 DNA reads TGTGCCAGCAGCAAATTTGGACAGGCGGATCAGCCCCAGCATTTT. It translates to CASSKFGQADQPQHF.

To note about this clone: This same CDR3 is encoded by further DNA sequences in the sample. The chain's CDR3 is CASSPPAGRETQYF. DNA of the CDR3: TGTGCCAGCTCACCACCGGCAGGGCGAGAGACCCAGTACTTC. The rearrangement joins TRBV18 to TRBJ2-5; maybe TRBD1 (5 bases). This CDR3 region has 14 residues. V dropped 0 bases and J dropped 4 bases, with 9 bases sitting between them. Germline assignment: CDR1 KGHSH and CDR2 LQKENI.

The chain joins TRBV7-2 to TRBJ2-7, with a tentative D call TRBD2 (6 bases). In germline, CDR1 is SGHTA, CDR2 FQGNSA. Trimming cost V 1 base and J 2 bases, with 12 bases left between them. This CDR3 comprises 15 residues. The CDR3 reads CASSLVGGHPYEQYF. Here the CDR3 DNA reads TGTGCCAGCAGCTTAGTAGGAGGGCATCCCTACGAGCAGTACTTC.

V gene TRBV19 combines with J gene TRBJ2-7; 8 positions agree with TRBD1. Germline V gene data show CDR1 as LNHDA and CDR2 as SQIVND (reference sequence). CDR3 length: 18 residues. V dropped 3 bases and J dropped 4; count of bases not matched to a gene: 17. Here the CDR3 reads CASSIVSGQGRLSYEQYF. DNA for the CDR3: TGTGCCAGTAGTATTGTTTCCGGACAGGGTCGGCTTTCTTACGAGCAGTACTTC.